The subject of this entry is one T cell receptor beta chain. What it binds is unknown. This entry is derived from a study of cytomegalovirus exposure and HLA in healthy donors. Regarding the study as a whole: The listing of 150 to 200 TCR beta chains classed them as cytomegalovirus-associated. Reported performance of the classifier showed diagnosis of cytomegalovirus status with high specificity and sensitivity. While the bulk of TCR sequences proved rare, some public TCRs turned up in many donors.

Using immunoSEQ multiplex PCR, the repertoire was profiled, and TCRdb retains in-frame clones only, with some absent. The sample includes 120,000 or so clones, 80% to 90% of them seen just once. From the roughly 110-subject validation cohort, which was separate from the roughly 710-subject first cohort, the donors were drawn. The V and J ends lost 6 bases and 7 bases respectively, with 22 bases between them. CDR1 is SQVTM and CDR2 is ANQGSEA in the germline V gene. The CDR3 runs to 14 residues. The chain couples TRBV29-1 to TRBJ2-7, with TRBD2 as a possible D gene (6 bases). The material sequenced was PBMCs. The receptor comes from a woman in her late teens or twenties in good health and CMV-seronegative. DNA for the CDR3: TGCAGCGTGGGGACGGGACTCTCTTCGGGTGAGCAGTACTTC. Protein sequence: CSVGTGLSSGEQYF.